The 30 T cell receptor beta chains below were found in one sample sequenced in a study of OX40 agonist ivuxolimab in advanced cancers. TCRdb's copy holds only in-frame clones and misses some; the assay was immunoSEQ multiplex PCR. The data hold 30,000 to 45,000 clones, with roughly 81% observed a single time. This material consisted of CD4+ or CD8+ T cells sorted from blood, taken in a trial of the OX40 agonist ivuxolimab. Source of these receptors: an adult with an advanced solid tumor such as melanoma, head and neck, liver or kidney cancer.

The V gene is TRBV28, the J gene TRBJ2-3; D is possibly TRBD2 (6 bases). Trimming removed 7 bases from V and 4 bases from J, with 15 bases in between. Looked up from germline, CDR1 is MDHEN and CDR2 is SYDVKM. The CDR3 is 14 residues long. The CDR3 DNA follows: TGTGCCAGCACGGACCAGGGAGGATCAGATACGCAGTATTTT. Residues: CASTDQGGSDTQYF. The entire variable domain, with the rest obtained from reference TRBV28 and TRBJ2-3, is as follows: DVKVTQSSRYLVKRTGEKVFLECVQDMDHENMFWYRQDPGLGLRLIYFSYDVKMKEKGDIPEGYSVSREKKERFSLILESASTNQTSMYLCASTDQGGSDTQYFGPGTRLTVL.

This chain uses TRBV5-1 with TRBJ2-7; 9 bases are a match to TRBD1. From germline, CDR1 is SGHRS and CDR2 YFSETQ. V lost 4 bases and J lost 2; bases outside the gene matches: 4. The CDR3 is 14 residues long. The CDR3 protein is CASSVTGGPYEQYF. The CDR3 DNA is TGCGCCAGCAGCGTCACAGGGGGCCCCTACGAGCAGTACTTC.

The V call is TRBV6-1, the J call TRBJ1-2, with TRBD1 matching 9 bases. The length of the CDR3 is 16 residues. The V gene's germline CDR1 is MNHNS and CDR2 SASEGT. V gave up 3 bases and J gave up 2 bases; unmatched junction bases: 7. CDR3 loop: CASSDPTGTGNYGYTF. CDR3 DNA sequence: TGTGCCAGCAGTGACCCTACCGGGACAGGGAACTATGGCTACACCTTC.

The chain recombines TRBV28 with TRBJ2-7; D is possibly TRBD2 (6 bases). Between the trimmed V and J ends, which lost 10 bases and 7 bases, there was a span of 23 bases. This CDR3 has 14 residues. Germline V lookup: CDR1 MDHEN, CDR2 SYDVKM. This CDR3 reads CANTSSGLHGEQYF. CDR3 nucleotides: TGTGCCAACACCTCTTCGGGACTTCACGGGGAGCAGTACTTC.

This chain uses TRBV7-2 with TRBJ1-1, with D unresolved. From germline, CDR1 is SGHTA and CDR2 FQGNSA. Trimming removed 3 bases at V and 4 bases at J, with 12 bases between. This CDR3 region has 14 residues. The CDR3 loop reads CASSFDTRGTEAFF. The CDR3 nucleotides read TGTGCCAGCAGCTTCGACACCCGGGGCACTGAAGCTTTCTTT.

The V call is TRBV5-4, the J call TRBJ1-6, with 8 bases lining up with TRBD1. With V trimmed by 7 bases and J by 9 bases, 6 bases remained unmatched. Germline-derived CDR1 and CDR2 are SGHNT and YYREEE (reference sequence). The CDR3 consists of 13 residues. The CDR3 nucleotides read TGTGCCAGCGGACAGGGACAGAGTTCACCCCTCCACTTT. Protein: CASGQGQSSPLHF. The full variable domain, with the rest looked up from reference TRBV5-4 and TRBJ1-6, is ETGVTQSPTHLIKTRGQQVTLRCSSQSGHNTVSWYQQALGQGPQFIFQYYREEENGRGNFPPRFSGLQFPNYSSELNVNALELDDSALYLCASGQGQSSPLHFGNGTRLTVT.

This clone was seen a single time. The chain uses TRBV6-4 and TRBJ2-7, with 10 bases matching TRBD2. This CDR3 contains 18 residues. V was clipped by 0 bases and J by 0 bases; unmatched bases: 8. Germline V gene data show CDR1 as MRHNA and CDR2 as SNTAGT. DNA of the CDR3: TGTGCCAGCAGTGACTCCAACGGACTAGCGGAGACCTCCTACGAGCAGTACTTC. This encodes CASSDSNGLAETSYEQYF.

The chain links TRBV28 to TRBJ1-2; D might be TRBD1 (5 bases). Germline V CDR1 and CDR2: MDHEN, SYDVKM. This CDR3 is built from 15 residues. Trimming shortened V by 7 bases and J by 5 bases, and 20 bases separated the two germline ends. CDR3 protein: CASTTLGTGGYGYTF. Written as DNA, the CDR3 is TGTGCCAGCACCACTCTCGGGACGGGGGGGTATGGCTACACCTTC.

This clone appeared a few times. The V and J genes are TRBV30 and TRBJ1-1; 9 bases match TRBD1. In germline, CDR1 is GTSNPN, CDR2 SVGIG (reference sequence). This CDR3 has 14 amino acids. The CDR3 reads CVRDRVRNSAEAFF. DNA of the CDR3: TGTGTCCGGGACAGGGTCCGGAACAGCGCTGAAGCTTTCTTT.

V gene TRBV7-8 combines with J gene TRBJ2-7; D gene ambiguous. Germline V gene lookup returns CDR1 SGHVS and CDR2 FQNEAQ. Trimming left V 0 bases short and J 0 bases short, with 9 bases between. The CDR3 totals 15 residues. This chain's CDR3 is CASSLALVNSYEQYF. The CDR3 nucleotides read TGTGCCAGCAGCTTAGCGCTAGTGAACTCCTACGAGCAGTACTTC.

V usage is TRBV2 and J usage is TRBJ1-4; tentatively, D is TRBD1 (5 bases). V gave up 7 bases and J gave up 5 bases, with 11 bases separating them. This CDR3 is built from 13 residues. CDR1 is SNHLY, CDR2 FYNNEI, per germline. As DNA, the CDR3 is TGTGCCAGCATCAGGGTCGTAAATGAAAAACTGTTTTTT. It yields the protein CASIRVVNEKLFF.

V and J are TRBV7-2 and TRBJ1-5; 7 nucleotides align to TRBD1. J gave up 7 bases and V 5 bases, and 5 bases lay outside the gene matches. The germline CDR1 and CDR2 sequences are SGHTA and FQGNSA. There are 13 residues in the CDR3. The CDR3 is CASSDRAGQPQHF. The CDR3 bases are TGTGCCAGCAGCGACAGGGCGGGACAGCCCCAGCATTTT.

V gene TRBV7-2 combines with J gene TRBJ2-1; the match to TRBD2 covers 7 bases. Germline-derived CDR1 and CDR2 are SGHTA and FQGNSA. The CDR3 runs 16 residues. J was trimmed by 7 bases and V by 5 bases; bases with no gene match: 14. This chain's CDR3 is CASSRGLGGGGNEQFF. The CDR3 DNA reads TGTGCCAGCAGCCGAGGACTAGGAGGTGGGGGTAATGAGCAGTTCTTC.

In this sample, this clone turned up once. The V call is TRBV5-4, the J call TRBJ1-2; D perhaps matches TRBD1 (5 bases). The V gene lost 2 bases and the J gene lost 8 bases, with 13 bases spanning the gap. Germline lookup yields CDR1 SGHNT and CDR2 YYREEE (reference sequence). The CDR3 has 13 amino acids. In nucleotides, the CDR3 is TGTGCCAGCAGCTTACGTCAGGGCAACGGCTACACCTTC. Encoded protein: CASSLRQGNGYTF.

The chain links TRBV28 to TRBJ2-5; TRBD2 aligns across 8 bases. Germline assignment: CDR1 MDHEN and CDR2 SYDVKM. This CDR3 has 12 amino acids. The ends lost 5 bases at V and 4 bases at J; junction bases unmatched: 0. The CDR3: CASSSGRETQYF. The CDR3 DNA reads TGTGCCAGCAGTAGCGGGAGAGAGACCCAGTACTTC.

This clone was picked up one time. The chain links TRBV5-1 to TRBJ2-3; 10 nucleotides line up with TRBD2. V lost 2 bases and J lost 6; bases outside the gene matches: 3. This CDR3 has 14 amino acids. Germline values: CDR1 SGHRS, CDR2 YFSETQ. CDR3: CASSLDSGGDTQYF. In DNA form, the CDR3 reads TGCGCCAGCAGCTTAGATAGCGGGGGGGATACGCAGTATTTT.

The CDR3 sequence is CASNSGRDTQYF. The DNA for the CDR3 is TGTGCCAGCAACAGCGGCCGAGATACGCAGTATTTT. The gene calls are TRBV2 and TRBJ2-3; D possibly corresponds to TRBD2 (5 bases). V lost 7 bases to trimming and J lost 5 bases, with 10 bases between them. The germline gives CDR1 SNHLY, CDR2 FYNNEI. There are 12 residues in the CDR3. Full variable domain (remainder filled in from reference TRBV2 and TRBJ2-3): EPEVTQTPSHQVTQMGQEVILRCVPISNHLYFYWYRQILGQKVEFLVSFYNNEISEKSEIFDDQFSVERPDGSNFTLKIRSTKLEDSAMYFCASNSGRDTQYFGPGTRLTVL.

CDR3 in DNA: TGCGCCAGCAGCTTGGGGTGGGAGAACACTGAAGCTTTCTTT. Translation: CASSLGWENTEAFF. The rearrangement uses TRBV5-1 and TRBJ1-1, with D hard to call. Trimming shortened V by 0 bases and J by 1 base, and 7 bases separated the two germline ends. The CDR3 is 14 residues long. Germline V gene data show CDR1 as SGHRS and CDR2 as YFSETQ.

The chain has TRBV2 and TRBJ1-2; D is unclear. CDR1 is SNHLY and CDR2 is FYNNEI in the germline V gene. This CDR3 region has 17 residues. Trimming removed 8 bases from V and 4 bases from J, with 26 bases in between. The CDR3 region is CASLFIPADRRGYGYTF. The CDR3 DNA sequence: TGTGCCAGCCTATTCATTCCCGCAGATCGACGGGGCTATGGCTACACCTTC.

The chain recombines TRBV11-3 with TRBJ2-1; D gene unclear. The length of the CDR3 is 12 residues. The germline gives CDR1 SGHNT, CDR2 YENEEA. Trimming shortened V by 5 bases and J by 6 bases, and 8 bases separated the two germline ends. CDR3 nucleotide sequence: TGTGCCAGCAGCCGACGGGCCAATGAGCAGTTCTTC. This codes for CASSRRANEQFF.

V is TRBV11-2 and J is TRBJ2-1; the D is unclear. CDR3 length equals 15 residues. V shed 3 bases and J shed 0 bases, with 9 bases lying between them. The germline gives CDR1 SGHAT, CDR2 FQNNGV. CDR3 in DNA: TGTGCCAGCAGCTTGTCAGCCTCCTCCTACAATGAGCAGTTCTTC. Translation: CASSLSASSYNEQFF.

The chain is built from TRBV2 and TRBJ2-2; D is ambiguous. Per the germline V gene, CDR1 is SNHLY and CDR2 is FYNNEI. This CDR3 has 13 residues. Between the trimmed V and J ends, which lost 9 bases and 4 bases, there was a span of 12 bases. CDR3 sequence: CASGMVGTGELFF. CDR3 nucleotide sequence: TGTGCCAGTGGGATGGTTGGCACCGGGGAGCTGTTTTTT.

In this sample, this clone turned up once. The rearrangement links TRBV7-9 to TRBJ2-2, with D possibly TRBD1 on 6 matching bases. Per germline, CDR1 SEHNR and CDR2 FQNEAQ (reference sequence). V lost 4 bases and J lost 1, with 16 bases in between. The CDR3 contains 17 residues. The DNA for the CDR3 is TGTGCCAGCAGCTCCGAACGGACGGGACAGAACACCGGGGAGCTGTTTTTT. Translating it yields CASSSERTGQNTGELFF. The variable domain in full, with the rest retrieved from reference TRBV7-9 and TRBJ2-2, is DTGVSQNPRHKITKRGQNVTFRCDPISEHNRLYWYRQTLGQGPEFLTYFQNEAQLEKSRLLSDRFSAERPKGSFSTLEIQRTEQGDSAMYLCASSSERTGQNTGELFFGEGSRLTVL.

In its sample, this clone was seen a few times. V gene TRBV7-2 combines with J gene TRBJ1-1; no clear D gene. CDR1 and CDR2 from the germline V gene are SGHTA and FQGNSA. The CDR3 is 14 amino acids. V lost 2 bases and J lost 5, with 12 bases in between. This chain's CDR3 is CASSLSYGGTEAFF. CDR3 coding DNA: TGTGCCAGCAGCTTATCCTACGGAGGGACTGAAGCTTTCTTT.

This clone turned up a few times. DNA of the CDR3: TGTGCCAGTAGTAGGGGGAGAGGGGACGAGCAGTACTTC. It yields the protein CASSRGRGDEQYF. This sequence joins TRBV19 and TRBJ2-7; tentatively, D is TRBD1 or TRBD2 (5 bases each). Germline CDR1 LNHDA, CDR2 SQIVND (reference sequence). The CDR3 contains 13 residues. V lost 4 bases and J 5 bases, leaving 12 bases between the germline ends.

The rearrangement joins TRBV1 to TRBJ2-7; the DNA was not used to check the table's D call, TRBD2. TRBV1 is a pseudogene locus. The CDR3 has 18 residues. The CDR3 DNA sequence: TGCACCAGCAGCCAGGGAGAGCTAGCGGGAGGGCACGCCTACGAGCAGTACTTC. It yields the protein CTSSQGELAGGHAYEQYF.

The gene calls are TRBV5-6 and TRBJ2-7; no reliable D call. Trimming removed 4 bases from V and 6 bases from J, with 8 bases in between. The CDR3 has 11 residues. Germline V lookup: CDR1 SGHDT, CDR2 YYEEEE. The CDR3 sequence: CASSRMSEQYF. The CDR3 DNA is TGTGCCAGCAGCCGGATGAGCGAGCAGTACTTC.

V and J are TRBV30 and TRBJ1-6; 8 positions agree with TRBD1. The CDR3 sequence is 13 residues long. Germline V gives CDR1 GTSNPN, CDR2 SVGIG (reference sequence). CDR3 sequence reads: CALDREYRSPLHF. In nucleotides, the CDR3 is TGTGCTTTGGACAGGGAGTATCGTTCACCCCTCCACTTT.

This chain connects TRBV29-1 to TRBJ2-4; unclear D gene. Between the trimmed V and J ends, which lost 7 bases and 2 bases, there was a span of 12 bases. This CDR3 contains 13 residues. Germline values: CDR1 SQVTM, CDR2 ANQGSEA. DNA for the CDR3: TGCAGCGATAGGGAAAGGCCCAAAAACATTCAGTACTTC. This codes for CSDRERPKNIQYF.

This sequence joins TRBV2 and TRBJ1-5; tentative D call: TRBD1 (5 bases). Per the germline V gene, CDR1 is SNHLY and CDR2 is FYNNEI. The CDR3 is made up of 15 amino acids. With 8 bases removed from V and 6 bases from J, the gap between germline ends came to 20 bases. The chain's CDR3 is CASSQDGQGSQPQHF. As DNA, the CDR3 is TGTGCCAGCTCACAGGACGGGCAGGGCAGTCAGCCCCAGCATTTT.